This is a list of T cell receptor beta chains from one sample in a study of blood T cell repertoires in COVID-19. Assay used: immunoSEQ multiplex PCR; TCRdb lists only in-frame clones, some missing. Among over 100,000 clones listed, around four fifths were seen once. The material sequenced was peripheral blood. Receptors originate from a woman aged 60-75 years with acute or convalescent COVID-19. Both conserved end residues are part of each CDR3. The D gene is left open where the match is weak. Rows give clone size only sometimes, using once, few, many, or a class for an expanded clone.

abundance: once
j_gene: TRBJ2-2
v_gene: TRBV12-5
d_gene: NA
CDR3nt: TGTGCTAGTGGTTTGGCCAGCACAGGAGACACCGGGGAGCTGTTTTTT
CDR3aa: CASGLASTGDTGELFF

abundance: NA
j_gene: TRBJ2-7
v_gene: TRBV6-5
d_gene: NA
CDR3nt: TGTGCCAGCAGGTCGCCAGGGGGGAGTAGCGGGAAACAGTACTTC
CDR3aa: CASRSPGGSSGKQYF

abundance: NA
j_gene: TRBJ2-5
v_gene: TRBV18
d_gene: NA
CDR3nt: TGTGCCAGCTCCAAAATCCGGGGGCGGGAGTCCAAGTTGGAGACCCAGTACTTC
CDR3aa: CASSKIRGRESKLETQYF

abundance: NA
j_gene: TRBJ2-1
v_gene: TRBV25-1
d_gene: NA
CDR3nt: TGTGCCAGCACACTCCTATCTGACAATGAGCAGTTCTTC
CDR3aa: CASTLLSDNEQFF

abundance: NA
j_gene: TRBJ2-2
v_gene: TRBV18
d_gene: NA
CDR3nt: TGTGCCAGCTCACCCGGACTTAACACCGGGGAGCTGTTTTTT
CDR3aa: CASSPGLNTGELFF

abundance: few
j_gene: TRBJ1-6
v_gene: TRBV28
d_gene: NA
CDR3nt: TGTGCCAGCAGTAGGATTCGGACTGGGAATTCACCCCTCCACTTT
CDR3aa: CASSRIRTGNSPLHF

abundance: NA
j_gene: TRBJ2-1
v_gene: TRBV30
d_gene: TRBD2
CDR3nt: TGTGCCTGGAGCGCCAGCGGGAGAGGTGAGCAGTTCTTC
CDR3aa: CAWSASGRGEQFF

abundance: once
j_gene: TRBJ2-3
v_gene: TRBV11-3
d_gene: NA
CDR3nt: TGTGCCAGCAGCTGGGGGCGATGGAGAGATACGCAGTATTTT
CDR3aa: CASSWGRWRDTQYF

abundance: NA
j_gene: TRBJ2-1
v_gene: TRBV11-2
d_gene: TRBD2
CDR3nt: TGTGCCAGCAGCTTAGTCCTCCTAGCGGGGAGCTCCTACAATGAGCAGTTCTTC
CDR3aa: CASSLVLLAGSSYNEQFF

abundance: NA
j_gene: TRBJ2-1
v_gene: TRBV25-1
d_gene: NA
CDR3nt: TGTGCCAGCAGTGGAAACATAAATGAGCAGTTCTTC
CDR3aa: CASSGNINEQFF

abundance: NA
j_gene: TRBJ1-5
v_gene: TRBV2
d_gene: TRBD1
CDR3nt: TGTGCCAGCAGAGGGACAGGGGTTAATCAGCCCCAGCATTTT
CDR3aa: CASRGTGVNQPQHF

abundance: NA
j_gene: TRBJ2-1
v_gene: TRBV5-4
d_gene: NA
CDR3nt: TGTGCCAGCAGCCCAAGCGGCTCCTCCTACAATGAGCAGTTCTTC
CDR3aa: CASSPSGSSYNEQFF

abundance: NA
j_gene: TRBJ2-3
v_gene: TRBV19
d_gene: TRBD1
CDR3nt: TGTGCCAGTAGTACGGGACAGGGGGCCGCAGATACGCAGTATTTT
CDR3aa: CASSTGQGAADTQYF

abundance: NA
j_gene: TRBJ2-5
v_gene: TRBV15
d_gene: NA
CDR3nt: TGTGCCACCAGCAGTGATTTCCGAAGCCTGGCAGGAGAGACCCAGTACTTC
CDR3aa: CATSSDFRSLAGETQYF

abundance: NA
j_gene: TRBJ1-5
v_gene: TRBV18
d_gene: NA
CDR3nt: TGTGCCAGCTCACCACTGGGCAGGGGTGATCAGCCCCAGCATTTT
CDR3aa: CASSPLGRGDQPQHF

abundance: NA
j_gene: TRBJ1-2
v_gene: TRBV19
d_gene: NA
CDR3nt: TGTGCAACGAGTCCCCGTAACGGTGGCTACACCTTC
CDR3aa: CATSPRNGGYTF

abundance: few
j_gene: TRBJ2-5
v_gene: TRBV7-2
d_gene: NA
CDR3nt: TGTGCCAGCAGCTTAATGGTGGGAGGTAAAGAGACCCAGTACTTC
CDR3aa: CASSLMVGGKETQYF

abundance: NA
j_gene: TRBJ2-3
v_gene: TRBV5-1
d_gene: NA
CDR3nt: TGCGCCAGCAGCTTGGGCGGGACTCACGGCACAGATACGCAGTATTTT
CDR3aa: CASSLGGTHGTDTQYF

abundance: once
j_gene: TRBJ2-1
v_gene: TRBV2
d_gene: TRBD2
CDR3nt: TGTGCCACGCTCGGTAGCGGGGGATACAATGAGCAGTTCTTC
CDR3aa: CATLGSGGYNEQFF

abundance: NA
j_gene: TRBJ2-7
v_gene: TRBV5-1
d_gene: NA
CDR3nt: TGCGCCAGCAGCTTGCAGGATATTTACGAGCAGTACTTC
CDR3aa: CASSLQDIYEQYF

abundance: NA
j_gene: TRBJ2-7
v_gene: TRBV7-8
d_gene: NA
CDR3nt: TGTGCCAGCAGCTTACGTGGCGGCGGAACCTACGAGCAGTACTTC
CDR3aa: CASSLRGGGTYEQYF

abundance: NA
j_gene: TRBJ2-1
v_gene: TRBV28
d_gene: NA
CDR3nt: TGTGCCAGCACCTTCAGACGGGTCAGCTCCTACAATGAGCAGTTCTTC
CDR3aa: CASTFRRVSSYNEQFF

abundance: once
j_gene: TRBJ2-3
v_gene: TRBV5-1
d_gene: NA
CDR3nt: TGCGCCAGCAGCTTGGGACGAGGAAACACAGATACGCAGTATTTT
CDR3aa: CASSLGRGNTDTQYF

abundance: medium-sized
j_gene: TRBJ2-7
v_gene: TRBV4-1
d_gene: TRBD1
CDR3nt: TGCGCCAGCAGCCAACGGACAGGGGGCTACGAGCAGTACTTC
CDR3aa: CASSQRTGGYEQYF

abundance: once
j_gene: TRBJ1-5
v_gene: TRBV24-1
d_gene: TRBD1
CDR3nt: TGTGCCACCAGTGATGGACAGGGGGGGAATCAGCCCCAGCATTTT
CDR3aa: CATSDGQGGNQPQHF

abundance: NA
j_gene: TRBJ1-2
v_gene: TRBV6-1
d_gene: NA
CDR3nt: TGTGCCAGCAGTGAGATTACAGGCTCTGGCTACACCTTC
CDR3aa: CASSEITGSGYTF

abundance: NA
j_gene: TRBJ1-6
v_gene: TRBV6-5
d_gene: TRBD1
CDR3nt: TGTGCCAGAGACAGGGAGGATTCACCCCTCCACTTT
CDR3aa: CARDREDSPLHF

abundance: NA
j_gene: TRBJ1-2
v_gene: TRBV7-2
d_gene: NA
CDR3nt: TGTGCCAGCAGCCAGCTCATTGGGGCAGCCTATGGCTACACCTTC
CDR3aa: CASSQLIGAAYGYTF

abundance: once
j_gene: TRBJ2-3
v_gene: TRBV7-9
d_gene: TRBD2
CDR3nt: TGTGCCAGCAGCCCCGGACTAGCGGGGGGGCCGGGGTATGCAGATACGCAGTATTTT
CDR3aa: CASSPGLAGGPGYADTQYF

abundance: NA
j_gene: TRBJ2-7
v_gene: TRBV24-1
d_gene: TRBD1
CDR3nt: TGTGCCACCAGTGATTCCAGGGACAGGGGGTCCGGCGAGCAGTACTTC
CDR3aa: CATSDSRDRGSGEQYF

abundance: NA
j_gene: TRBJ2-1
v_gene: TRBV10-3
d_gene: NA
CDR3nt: TGTGCCATCAGTGACCGTGGCAGGGAAGGGAATGAGCAGTTCTTC
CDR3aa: CAISDRGREGNEQFF

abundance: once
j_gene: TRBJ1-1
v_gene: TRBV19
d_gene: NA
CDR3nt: TGTGCCAGTAGTATGGCTAGCCTCACTGAAGCTTTCTTT
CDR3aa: CASSMASLTEAFF

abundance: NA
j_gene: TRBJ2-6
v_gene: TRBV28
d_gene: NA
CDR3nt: TGTGCCAGCATGGCAGGGTCTCGCTTCTCTGGGGCCAACGTCCTGACTTTC
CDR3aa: CASMAGSRFSGANVLTF

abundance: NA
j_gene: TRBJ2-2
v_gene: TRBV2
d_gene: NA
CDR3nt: TGTGCCAGCACCAGGGATGGCACCGGGGAGCTGTTTTTT
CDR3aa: CASTRDGTGELFF

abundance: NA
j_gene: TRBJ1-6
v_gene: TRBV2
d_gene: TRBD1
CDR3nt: TGTGCCAGCAGCCGGACAGGGGGCAATAATTCACCCCTCCACTTT
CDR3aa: CASSRTGGNNSPLHF

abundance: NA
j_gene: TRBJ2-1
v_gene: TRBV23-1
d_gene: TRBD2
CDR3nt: TGCGCCAGCAGTCAAAGCGGGAGGGCCTCACTTCTCGTGAATGAGCAGTTCTTC
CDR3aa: CASSQSGRASLLVNEQFF

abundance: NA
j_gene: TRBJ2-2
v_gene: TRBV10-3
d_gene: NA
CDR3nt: TGTGCCGTATCAGGGGAGCTGAACACCGGGGAGCTGTTTTTT
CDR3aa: CAVSGELNTGELFF

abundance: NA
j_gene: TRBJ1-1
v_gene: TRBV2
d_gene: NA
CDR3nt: TGTGCCAGCAGGGGCGACAGAATGAACACTGAAGCTTTCTTT
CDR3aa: CASRGDRMNTEAFF

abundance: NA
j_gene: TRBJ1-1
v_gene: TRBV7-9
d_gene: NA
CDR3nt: TGTGCCAGCAGCTCCGGGACAAGGGCTTTCTTT
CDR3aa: CASSSGTRAFF

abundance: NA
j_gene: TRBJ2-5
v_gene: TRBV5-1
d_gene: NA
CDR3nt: TGCGCCAGCAGCTTGATCGGGGTCCAAGAGACCCAGTACTTC
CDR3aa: CASSLIGVQETQYF

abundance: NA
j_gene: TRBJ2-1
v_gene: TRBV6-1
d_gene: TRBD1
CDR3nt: TGTGCCAGCAGTGAACAGGGACAGGGCAAGTTCTTC
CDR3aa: CASSEQGQGKFF

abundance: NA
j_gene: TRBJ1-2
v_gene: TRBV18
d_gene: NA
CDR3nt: TGTGCCAGCTCACCGGTGTTGGTCGGGGAAAACTATGGCTACACCTTC
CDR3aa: CASSPVLVGENYGYTF

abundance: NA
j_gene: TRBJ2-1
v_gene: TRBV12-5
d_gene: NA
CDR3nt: TGTGCTAGTGGGACGGTTGAGAGGGTCCCACAGTTCTTC
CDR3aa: CASGTVERVPQFF

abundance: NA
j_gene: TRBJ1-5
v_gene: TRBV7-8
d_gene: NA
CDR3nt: TGTGCCAGCAGCTCCGACGCCAGGGGAAAGCCGAATCAGCCCCAGCATTTT
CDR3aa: CASSSDARGKPNQPQHF

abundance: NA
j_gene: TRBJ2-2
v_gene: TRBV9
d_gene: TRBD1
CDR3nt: TGTGCCAGCAGCGCCTCCTCAGGGGGACGGGCCGGGGAGCTGTTTTTT
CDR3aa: CASSASSGGRAGELFF

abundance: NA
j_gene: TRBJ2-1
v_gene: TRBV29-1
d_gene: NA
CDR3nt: TGCAGCGTCCAGGGGATGGGCGGGCGCTCCTACAATGAGCAGTTCTTC
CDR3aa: CSVQGMGGRSYNEQFF

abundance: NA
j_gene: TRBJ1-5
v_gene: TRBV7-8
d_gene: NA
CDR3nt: TGTGCCAGCAGCCTGGGGGGGGCCAATCAGCCCCAGCATTTT
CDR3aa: CASSLGGANQPQHF

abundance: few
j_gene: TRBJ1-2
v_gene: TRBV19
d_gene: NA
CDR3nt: TGTGCCAGTGCCACGAGGGACAACCTGTATGGCTACACCTTC
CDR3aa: CASATRDNLYGYTF

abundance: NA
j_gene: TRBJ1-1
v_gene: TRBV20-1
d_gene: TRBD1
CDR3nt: TGCAGTGCGCAGGGGGTTGGAGCTTTCTTT
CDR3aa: CSAQGVGAFF